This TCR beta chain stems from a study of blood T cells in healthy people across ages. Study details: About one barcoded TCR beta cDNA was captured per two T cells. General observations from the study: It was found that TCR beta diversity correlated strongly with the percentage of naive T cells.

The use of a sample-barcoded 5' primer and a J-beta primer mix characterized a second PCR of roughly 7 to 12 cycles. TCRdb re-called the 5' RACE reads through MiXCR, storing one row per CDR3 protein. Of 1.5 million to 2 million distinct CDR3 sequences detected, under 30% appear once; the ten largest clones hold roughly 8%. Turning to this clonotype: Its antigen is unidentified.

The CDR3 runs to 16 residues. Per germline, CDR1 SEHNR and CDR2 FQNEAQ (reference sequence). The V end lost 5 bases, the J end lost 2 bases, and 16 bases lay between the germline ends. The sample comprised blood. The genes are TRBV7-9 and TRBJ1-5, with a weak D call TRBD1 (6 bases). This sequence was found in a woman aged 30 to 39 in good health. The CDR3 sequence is CASSAGQTWGNQPQHF. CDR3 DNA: TGTGCCAGCAGCGCTGGACAGACATGGGGCAATCAGCCCCAGCATTTT.